The rows below give T cell receptor beta chains drawn from one sample of a study of OX40 agonist ivuxolimab in advanced cancers. The method was immunoSEQ multiplex PCR; TCRdb's version includes in-frame clones alone and lacks a portion of them. Among approximately 92,000 clones listed, about 84% were seen once. Source: CD4+ or CD8+ T cells sorted from blood, taken in a trial of the OX40 agonist ivuxolimab. The receptors were gathered from an adult with an advanced solid tumor such as melanoma, head and neck, liver or kidney cancer. Both conserved end residues are part of each CDR3. D genes are given only for firm matches. Part of the rows lack a size; the others show once, few, many or a class for expanded clones.

J gene	clone size	D gene	V gene	CDR3 protein	CDR3 DNA
TRBJ1-5	.	.	TRBV7-9	CASSPPWVTFRQPQHF	TGTGCCAGCAGCCCACCCTGGGTAACATTTCGACAGCCCCAGCATTTT
TRBJ1-5	.	.	TRBV6-6	CASSYSADQPQHF	TGTGCCAGCAGTTACTCGGCGGATCAGCCCCAGCATTTT
TRBJ1-1	few	.	TRBV2	CASSEIRQGTEAFF	TGTGCCAGCAGTGAAATAAGGCAGGGGACTGAAGCTTTCTTT
TRBJ2-7	.	.	TRBV21-1	CASSEGLAGAEQYF	TGCGCCAGCAGTGAGGGACTAGCGGGAGCCGAGCAGTACTTC
TRBJ2-7	.	TRBD2	TRBV19	CASSIGLATYEQYF	TGTGCCAGTAGTATAGGACTAGCTACCTACGAGCAGTACTTC
TRBJ2-2	.	TRBD2	TRBV15	CATSTLAGINTGELFF	TGTGCCACCAGTACCTTAGCGGGTATAAACACCGGGGAGCTGTTTTTT
TRBJ1-2	.	.	TRBV2	CARRNRSDGYTF	TGTGCCAGACGGAACAGATCGGATGGCTACACCTTC
TRBJ2-1	.	.	TRBV9	CASSGDSSGRSYNEQFF	TGTGCCAGCAGCGGGGACTCAAGCGGGCGCTCCTACAATGAGCAGTTCTTC
TRBJ2-1	.	.	TRBV19	CASSNLGGVNEQFF	TGTGCCAGTAGTAATCTCGGGGGCGTAAATGAGCAGTTCTTC
TRBJ2-7	many	.	TRBV7-2	CASSLVPHEQYF	TGTGCCAGCAGCTTGGTTCCCCACGAGCAGTACTTC
TRBJ2-5	once	.	TRBV12-5	CASGLRVSETQYF	TGTGCTAGTGGTTTAAGGGTCTCGGAGACCCAGTACTTC
TRBJ2-6	.	TRBD2	TRBV10-3	CAIRPTPGTSGSGSGANVLTF	TGTGCCATCAGGCCTACTCCCGGGACTAGCGGGTCCGGCTCTGGGGCCAACGTCCTGACTTTC
TRBJ2-3	.	.	TRBV7-9	CASSFTRTSDTQYF	TGTGCCAGCAGCTTCACAAGGACATCAGATACGCAGTATTTT
TRBJ1-5	few	.	TRBV19	CATNRGTGNQPQHF	TGTGCCACTAACCGAGGGACGGGGAATCAGCCCCAGCATTTT
TRBJ2-1	.	TRBD2	TRBV12-5	CASGEGTSVDNEQFF	TGTGCTAGTGGTGAGGGGACTAGCGTCGACAATGAGCAGTTCTTC
TRBJ2-7	.	TRBD2	TRBV5-1	CASSFGTSSIYEQYF	TGCGCCAGCAGCTTCGGGACTAGCAGCATCTACGAGCAGTACTTC
TRBJ2-7	.	TRBD2	TRBV4-3	CASSQGGGSSYEQYF	TGCGCCAGCAGCCAAGGGGGGGGGAGCTCCTACGAGCAGTACTTC
TRBJ2-1	.	.	TRBV19	CASSIDRVYNEQFF	TGTGCCAGTAGTATAGACAGGGTATACAATGAGCAGTTCTTC
TRBJ1-2	.	.	TRBV10-3	CAISEEGRNYGYTF	TGTGCCATCAGTGAGGAGGGGCGGAACTATGGCTACACCTTC
TRBJ2-1	many	TRBD2	TRBV5-1	CASSSTGTSGANEQFF	TGCGCCAGCAGCTCCACCGGGACTAGCGGCGCTAATGAGCAGTTCTTC
TRBJ1-1	once	.	TRBV21-1	CASSSRGGPGMTFF	TGTGCCAGCAGCTCGAGGGGGGGGCCCGGGATGACTTTCTTT
TRBJ2-7	.	.	TRBV5-4	CASSPGPGAYEQYF	TGTGCCAGCAGCCCCGGCCCAGGGGCCTACGAGCAGTACTTC
TRBJ2-1	.	TRBD2	TRBV6-5	CASSYLLAGGYNEQFF	TGTGCCAGCAGTTACCTCCTAGCGGGGGGGTACAATGAGCAGTTCTTC
TRBJ2-5	.	.	TRBV6-1	CASSEDPGRETQYF	TGTGCCAGCAGTGAAGATCCAGGGAGGGAGACCCAGTACTTC
TRBJ2-4	once	TRBD1	TRBV4-2	CASSQGLGQINIQYF	TGTGCCAGCAGCCAGGGTCTGGGACAGATAAACATTCAGTACTTC